A single sample gave rise to the 27 T cell receptor beta chains below, sequenced in a study of low-dose radiotherapy and immunotherapy resistance in tumors. As to time point: before trial treatment. Both TCRalpha and TCRbeta chains were reverse transcribed with V-gene-specific primers. The TCRs were subjected to amplification over approximately 18 PCR cycles employing a constant-region primer in conjunction with a V-primer adapter. TCRdb re-called the reads through MiXCR, storing one row per CDR3 protein. Of about 60,000 distinct CDR3 sequences detected, roughly 24% appear once; the ten largest clones hold roughly 6%. The input for sequencing was PBMCs, taken before treatment. These receptors came from a male donor with prostate cancer.

This clonotype has a count of ten or more. The chain carries TRBV2 and TRBJ2-3, with D hard to call. V lost 6 bases, J lost 4 bases, and 5 bases lay in between. The CDR3 runs 11 residues. From germline, CDR1 is SNHLY and CDR2 FYNNEI. The CDR3 nucleotides read TGTGCCAGCAGACTGTCAGATACGCAGTATTTT. Translation: CASRLSDTQYF.

This clonotype was seen many times. In DNA form, the CDR3 reads TGCGCCAGCAGCTCGCGGGGGGGTCCAGATACGCAGTATTTT. Translated: CASSSRGGPDTQYF. This rearrangement joins TRBV5-1 to TRBJ2-3, with TRBD2 matching 9 bases. CDR3 size: 14 residues. J lost 4 bases, V lost 3 bases, and 3 bases had no gene match. Looked up from germline, CDR1 is SGHRS and CDR2 is YFSETQ. Full variable domain (outside the CDR3, taken from reference TRBV5-1 and TRBJ2-3): KAGVTQTPRYLIKTRGQQVTLSCSPISGHRSVSWYQQTPGQGLQFLFEYFSETQRNKGNFPGRFSGRQFSNSRSEMNVSTLELGDSALYLCASSSRGGPDTQYFGPGTRLTVL.

Turning to this clonotype: At one end, the junction sequence differs from germline, possibly due to a read error. The chain recombines TRBV12-3 or TRBV12-4 with TRBJ2-7; 8 positions match TRBD2. The CDR3 extends over 13 amino acids. CDR3 sequence (DNA): TGTGCCAGCGCTACCACCAACGGGGCGGGGGGAATCTTC. This translates into CASATTNGAGGIF.

This clonotype appeared many times. In DNA form, the CDR3 reads TGTGCCAGCTCTACGGGACAGGGAGAGACCCAGTACTTC. Amino acid sequence: CASSTGQGETQYF. The rearrangement links TRBV18 to TRBJ2-5; 9 bases map to TRBD1. CDR1 and CDR2 from the germline V gene are KGHSH and LQKENI. J gave up 4 bases and V 6 bases, and 3 bases lay outside the gene matches. The length of the CDR3 is 13 residues.

The sample holds many counts of this clonotype. This rearrangement joins TRBV7-2 to TRBJ2-1; possibly TRBD1 for D (5 bases). Germline V gives CDR1 SGHTA, CDR2 FQGNSA. Trimming pared 2 bases from V and 8 bases from J, leaving 10 bases between. The CDR3 runs 13 residues. CDR3 loop: CASSLSGLYEQFF. In DNA form, the CDR3 reads TGTGCCAGCAGCTTATCAGGGCTCTATGAGCAGTTCTTC.

On this clonotype itself: With a far larger clone one base away, a read error is the likely cause. The chain recombines TRBV2 with TRBJ2-7; TRBD1 matches at 8 bases. The J segment lost 7 bases and the V segment lost 5 bases, leaving 13 bases of the junction unmatched. CDR3 size: 15 residues. Germline CDR1 is SNHLY and CDR2 is FYNNEI. CDR3 protein: CASSPRPGGKDEQYF. CDR3 bases: TGTGCCAGCAGTCCGCGCCCAGGGGGCAAGGATGAGCAGTACTTC.

Remarks on this clonotype: A read error may explain this, as a much larger clone is one base away. The chain is built from TRBV2 and TRBJ2-5; TRBD1 or TRBD2 may be the D gene (6 bases each). The CDR3 contains 17 residues. The V end lost 5 bases, the J end lost 11 bases, and 30 bases lay between the germline ends. Germline-derived CDR1 and CDR2 are SNHLY and FYNNEI. CDR3 DNA sequence: TGTGCCAGCAGTCTTAAGGGGGACTTAGGCTCCTACAATGAGCAGTACTTC. Protein sequence: CASSLKGDLGSYNEQYF.

V usage is TRBV28 and J usage is TRBJ2-7; D possibly corresponds to TRBD1 (5 bases). With 3 bases removed from V and 3 bases from J, the gap between germline ends came to 12 bases. Per the germline V gene, CDR1 is MDHEN and CDR2 is SYDVKM. CDR3 size: 14 residues. CDR3 DNA sequence: TGTGCCAGCAGTTTGGCCAGGGCACTCTACGAGCAGTACTTC. Its translation is CASSLARALYEQYF.

The sample holds many counts of this clonotype. The rearrangement links TRBV9 to TRBJ2-2; 8 bases align to TRBD2. J gave up 5 bases and V 2 bases, and 2 bases lay outside the gene matches. In germline, CDR1 is SGDLS, CDR2 YYNGEE. The CDR3 is 14 residues long. DNA of the CDR3: TGTGCCAGCAGCGTCGGCGGGAGGACCGGGGAGCTGTTTTTT. This sequence encodes CASSVGGRTGELFF.

This clonotype was seen many times. The CDR3 DNA follows: TGTGCCAGCAGCTTGGTTCCCCAAAACTCTGGAAACACCATATATTTT. Protein: CASSLVPQNSGNTIYF. V gene TRBV5-8 combines with J gene TRBJ1-3; D is uncertain. The CDR3 has 16 residues. Germline V lookup: CDR1 SGHTS, CDR2 YDEGEE. The V gene lost 0 bases and the J gene lost 0 bases, with 10 bases spanning the gap. Drawing the rest from reference TRBV5-8 and TRBJ1-3, the complete variable domain is EAGVTQSPTHLIKTRGQQATLRCSPISGHTSVYWYQQALGLGLQFLLWYDEGEERNRGNFPPRFSGRQFPNYSSELNVNALELEDSALYLCASSLVPQNSGNTIYFGEGSWLTVV.

The chain employs TRBV5-1 and TRBJ2-7; possibly TRBD1 for D (6 bases). CDR1 and CDR2 (germline): SGHRS, YFSETQ. The CDR3 runs to 15 residues. Trimming took off 2 bases at V and 3 bases at J, with 15 bases between the two ends. DNA of the CDR3: TGCGCCAGCAGCTTAACCCCGACAGGAATCTACGAGCAGTACTTC. Translation: CASSLTPTGIYEQYF.

This clonotype was seen many times. This chain uses TRBV5-1 with TRBJ2-3; D may be TRBD1 (5 bases). V was trimmed by 7 bases and J by 0 bases, leaving 9 bases between them. The germline V gene has CDR1 SGHRS and CDR2 YFSETQ. This CDR3 is built from 13 residues. The CDR3 region is CASGPGSTDTQYF. CDR3 nucleotides: TGCGCCAGCGGCCCAGGGAGCACAGATACGCAGTATTTT.

This clonotype has at least ten counts. This rearrangement joins TRBV5-1 to TRBJ2-4; 8 positions match TRBD1. With 0 bases clipped from V and 2 bases from J, the junction kept 4 bases outside the gene matches. There are 16 residues in the CDR3. Germline V gene data show CDR1 as SGHRS and CDR2 as YFSETQ. CDR3 in amino acids: CASSLGQGASKNIQYF. Here the CDR3 DNA reads TGCGCCAGCAGCTTGGGGCAGGGGGCGTCCAAAAACATTCAGTACTTC.

This clonotype was seen repeatedly, ten times or more. DNA of the CDR3: TGTGCCAGCAGTCGGAGGGGCTATAGCAATCAGCCCCAGCATTTT. Amino acid sequence: CASSRRGYSNQPQHF. The chain joins TRBV5-6 to TRBJ1-5; TRBD1 might be the D (5 bases). Trimming shortened V by 5 bases and J by 0 bases, and 12 bases separated the two germline ends. Germline CDR1 is SGHDT and CDR2 is YYEEEE. The CDR3 runs 15 residues. Using reference TRBV5-6 and TRBJ1-5 for the parts outside the CDR3, the full variable domain is DAGVTQSPTHLIKTRGQQVTLRCSPKSGHDTVSWYQQALGQGPQFIFQYYEEEERQRGNFPDRFSGHQFPNYSSELNVNALLLGDSALYLCASSRRGYSNQPQHFGDGTRLSIL.

This clonotype was found many times. The chain carries TRBV20-1 and TRBJ2-3, with 14 bases fitting TRBD2. V lost 5 bases to trimming and J lost 7 bases; unmatched junction nucleotides: 14. The CDR3 sequence is 17 residues long. CDR1 is DFQATT, CDR2 SNEGSKA, per germline (reference sequence). The DNA of the CDR3 is TGCAGTGCTGGAAAGACTAGCGGGAGGGATTTTAGACATACGCAGTATTTT. It specifies CSAGKTSGRDFRHTQYF.

The chain carries TRBV28 and TRBJ1-1; a weak D match, TRBD1 (5 bases). Germline lookup yields CDR1 MDHEN and CDR2 SYDVKM. This CDR3 region has 17 residues. V shed 6 bases and J shed 3 bases, with 23 bases lying between them. CDR3 amino acids: CASRPAGGGRKDTEAFF. CDR3 nucleotide sequence: TGTGCCAGCAGGCCAGCCGGGGGGGGAAGGAAAGACACTGAAGCTTTCTTT.

Of note for this clonotype: A far more abundant clone sits one base away, making this likely a read error. The chain has TRBV4-1 and TRBJ2-1, with a possible D match to TRBD1 (6 bases). The CDR3 contains 14 residues. V was trimmed by 4 bases and J by 13 bases, leaving 20 bases between them. Germline CDR1 is MGHRA and CDR2 is YSYEKL. The CDR3 DNA reads TGCGCCAGCAGCCGAGGACCAGCAGGGGAGACCCAGTTCTTC. Amino acids: CASSRGPAGETQFF.

This clonotype has just one count. V and J are TRBV2 and TRBJ2-6; maybe TRBD2 (7 bases). Between the trimmed V and J ends, which lost 4 bases and 8 bases, there was a span of 21 bases. Germline CDR1 is SNHLY and CDR2 is FYNNEI. The length of the CDR3 is 17 residues. The CDR3 is CASSVRGALGLTNVLTF. Written as DNA, the CDR3 is TGTGCCAGCAGTGTACGGGGGGCCCTTGGGCTTACCAACGTCCTGACTTTC.

Ten or more counts support this clonotype. CDR3 nucleotide sequence: TGTGCCAGCAGCTTAGCGGGAGTCAATGAGCAGTTCTTC. It is translated as CASSLAGVNEQFF. The gene calls are TRBV7-9 and TRBJ2-1; TRBD2 is a possible D gene (5 bases). Trimming removed 0 bases at V and 6 bases at J, with 6 bases between. The CDR3 covers 13 residues. Germline loops: CDR1 SEHNR, CDR2 FQNEAQ (reference sequence).

This clonotype was detected many times. The CDR3 loop reads CAWSDGNTEAFF. CDR3 sequence (DNA): TGTGCCTGGAGTGATGGGAACACTGAAGCTTTCTTT. This rearrangement joins TRBV30 to TRBJ1-1; D unclear. Germline V gives CDR1 GTSNPN, CDR2 SVGIG (reference sequence). The V end lost 1 base, the J end lost 1 base, and 4 bases lay between the germline ends. The CDR3 consists of 12 residues.

The table lists this clonotype with many counts. This chain connects TRBV12-3 or TRBV12-4 to TRBJ2-4; TRBD1 matches at 9 bases. The J segment lost 3 bases and the V segment lost 6 bases, leaving 9 bases of the junction unmatched. The CDR3 extends over 16 amino acids. CDR3 coding DNA: TGTGCCAGCAGGTCGGACAGGGGTGGGCTCAAAAACATTCAGTACTTC. This encodes CASRSDRGGLKNIQYF.

This clonotype showed up many times. The rearrangement links TRBV6-2 or TRBV6-3 to TRBJ1-6, with 8 bases identical to TRBD1. The CDR3 is 17 amino acids. Germline assignment: CDR1 MNHEY and CDR2 SVGEGT. V was pared by 7 bases and J by 9 bases, with 17 bases of the junction left unmatched. Here the CDR3 reads CASTSRRADRDGSPLHF. The CDR3, as DNA: TGTGCCAGCACCTCACGCCGAGCGGACAGGGATGGTTCACCCCTCCACTTT.

This chain joins TRBV2 and TRBJ2-7, with 8 bases identical to TRBD2. Germline CDR1 SNHLY, CDR2 FYNNEI. The CDR3 extends over 15 amino acids. After removal of 5 bases from V and 2 bases from J, the junction contained 8 bases not matched to a gene. The CDR3 is CASSSSGLETYEQYF. The DNA of the CDR3 is TGTGCCAGCAGTTCATCGGGACTAGAAACCTACGAGCAGTACTTC.

This clonotype was detected many times. V gene TRBV2 combines with J gene TRBJ2-7; 8 bases map to TRBD1. Trimming at V came to 5 bases and at J to 9 bases, leaving 15 bases not matched to a gene. This CDR3 has 15 residues. Germline V gene lookup returns CDR1 SNHLY and CDR2 FYNNEI. The CDR3 region is CASSPGQGRQNGQYF. CDR3 nucleotide sequence: TGTGCCAGCAGTCCTGGACAGGGTAGACAAAACGGGCAGTACTTC.

This clonotype was detected ten times or more. V is TRBV5-1 and J is TRBJ1-1, with TRBD1 as a possible D gene (6 bases). V was trimmed by 1 base and J by 5 bases, leaving 12 bases between them. This CDR3 comprises 14 residues. Germline CDR1 SGHRS, CDR2 YFSETQ. CDR3 sequence: CASSLSGGQTEAFF. CDR3 nucleotide sequence: TGCGCCAGCAGCTTGTCCGGGGGCCAGACTGAAGCTTTCTTT.

The chain uses TRBV7-9 and TRBJ1-1; 9 bases align to TRBD1. The CDR3 extends over 15 amino acids. Germline trimming cut 3 bases from V and 6 bases from J; bases unmatched to any gene: 8. CDR1 and CDR2 (germline): SEHNR, FQNEAQ (reference sequence). CDR3 sequence reads: CASSLWDRDVAEAFF. The CDR3 nucleotides read TGTGCCAGCAGCTTGTGGGACAGGGATGTCGCTGAAGCTTTCTTT.

V is TRBV4-1 and J is TRBJ2-4, with 10 bases fitting TRBD2. J gave up 0 bases and V 1 base, and 15 bases lay outside the gene matches. The length of the CDR3 is 21 residues. The V gene's germline CDR1 is MGHRA and CDR2 YSYEKL. CDR3 DNA: TGCGCCAGCAGCCAAGGGGCCACCCCGGGACTAGCGATTCTAGCCAAAAACATTCAGTACTTC. It translates to CASSQGATPGLAILAKNIQYF.